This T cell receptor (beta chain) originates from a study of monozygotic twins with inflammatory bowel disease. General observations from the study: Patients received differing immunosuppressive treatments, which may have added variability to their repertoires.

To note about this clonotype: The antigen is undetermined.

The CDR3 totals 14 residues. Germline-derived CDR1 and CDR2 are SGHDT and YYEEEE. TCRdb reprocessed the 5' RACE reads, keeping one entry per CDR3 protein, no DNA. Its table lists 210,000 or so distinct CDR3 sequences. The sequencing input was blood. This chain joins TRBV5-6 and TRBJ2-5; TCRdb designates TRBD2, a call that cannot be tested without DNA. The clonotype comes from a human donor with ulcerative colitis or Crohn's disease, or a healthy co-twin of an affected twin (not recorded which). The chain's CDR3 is CASSSRLVQETQYF.